What follows is one TCR beta chain and its context. Its cognate antigen has yet to be identified. Base qualities were left out, and no much larger clone turns up one base away. The method was 5' RACE. The sequencing machine was an Illumina HiSeq 2500. A second roughly 6 to 11 cycle PCR used a sample-barcoded 5' primer and a J-beta primer mix. A template-switch 5' adaptor carrying 12 random nucleotides introduced a unique molecular identifier onto each TCR beta cDNA molecule. At least 3 million CDR3-containing paired-end reads were obtained from each sample. All of the RNA was converted into first-strand cDNA using the Mint cDNA synthesis kit, with a TRBC-specific oligonucleotide serving as the primer. Following uracil-DNA glycosylase treatment, all cDNA underwent a first 18-cycle PCR with the universal primers M1SS and BC2_uni_R. In the authors' own workflow: For normalization, 1 million high-quality reads, each with a distinct molecular identifier, were randomly selected from each sample. Instead of being binned into consensus sequences, reads that shared molecular identifiers were thrown out. MiTCR, run with a Q25 quality threshold and the strictest error-elimination algorithm, handled CDR3 identification, clonotype clustering and error correction. A nonparametric unseen species model with Euler transformation was used to estimate lower-bound total TCR beta diversity. TCRdb reran the public reads through fastp at Q25 and MiXCR, keeping productive beta chains. Merged by CDR3 protein, the rows form single entries marked with the most common genes and DNA. The V and J calls and clone size are TCRdb's, not the authors'. The sample contains over a million distinct CDR3 sequences, more than 40% of them found a single time. The ten largest clones take up approximately 17% of the sample.

The entry originates in a study of blood T cells in healthy people across ages (dated by TCRdb to 2013 to 2016). Turning to the overall study: Template switching captured roughly one uniquely barcoded TCR beta cDNA molecule per two T cells in model experiments. The study measured age-related changes in TCR beta repertoire diversity using deep sequencing normalized with unique cDNA molecular identifiers. Donors were grouped into four age groups: young (average 16 years), middle-aged (roughly 37), aged (around 62) and long-lived (around 80). Donors of different ages were randomly distributed across sequencing lanes to avoid experimental bias. For two donors (one aged 18 to 30 and one aged 80 or older), the study analyzed two additional independent replicas of 1 million unique cDNA reads from the same blood draw. Results the study describes overall, beyond this receptor: The CMV infection status of donors was not known, potentially confounding age-related changes in expanded clonotypes. Estimates of total diversity from one million sequenced T cells were regarded as lower bounds and underestimates. A strong correlation was found between observed TCR beta diversity and the percentage of naive T cells measured by flow cytometry. The long-lived group showed more naive CD4+ T cells, fewer expanded clones and increased TCR diversity than the aged group, suggesting age selection. Observed TCR beta diversity per million T cells fell roughly linearly with age, and a significant reduction was already apparent by age about 38. Bulk unsorted PBMC profiling prevented conclusive comparison of naive and antigen-experienced compartments.

Donors were around 37 systemically healthy Caucasian individuals from Russia aged roughly 6 to 95 years. About 10 milliliters of peripheral blood were collected from each donor into EDTA-treated Vacutainer tubes. Ficoll-Paque density-gradient centrifugation was used to isolate PBMCs, with at least 7 million per sample. Total RNA was extracted from PBMCs with Trizol reagent, with at least 5.5 micrograms obtained per sample. The percentages of naive CD45RAhigh/CD27high T cells were determined by flow cytometry on a PBMC aliquot from every donor. CDR1 and CDR2 (SQVTM, ANQGSEA) derive from the germline V gene. From cysteine to phenylalanine, the CDR3 is 13 amino acids long. Only CDR3 DNA is held: 39 bases, read in frame from base 1. V is shortened by 5 bases, J by 7 bases, and the region joining them spans 17 bases.

The rearranged segments are TRBV29-1 and TRBJ1-2, with no D gene named confidently. This clonotype was obtained from a woman in her sixties or seventies in good health. Sequenced sample: blood. The CDR3 loop reads CSVTDAVLSGYTF. DNA sequence: TGCAGCGTTACGGACGCCGTCCTATCTGGCTACACCTTC.